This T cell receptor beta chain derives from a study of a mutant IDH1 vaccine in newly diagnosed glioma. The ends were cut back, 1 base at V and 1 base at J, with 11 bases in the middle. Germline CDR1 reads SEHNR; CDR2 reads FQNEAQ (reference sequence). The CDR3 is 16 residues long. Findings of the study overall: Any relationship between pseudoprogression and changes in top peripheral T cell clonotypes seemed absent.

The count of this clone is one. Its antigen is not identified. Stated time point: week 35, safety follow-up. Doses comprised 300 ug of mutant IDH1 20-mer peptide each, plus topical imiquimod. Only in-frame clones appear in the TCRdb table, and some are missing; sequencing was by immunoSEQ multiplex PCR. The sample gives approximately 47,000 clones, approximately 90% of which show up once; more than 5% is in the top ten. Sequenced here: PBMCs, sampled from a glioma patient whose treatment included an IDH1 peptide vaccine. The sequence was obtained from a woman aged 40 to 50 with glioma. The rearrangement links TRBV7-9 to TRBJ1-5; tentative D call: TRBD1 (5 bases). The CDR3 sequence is CASSLDDRISNQPQHF. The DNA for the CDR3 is TGTGCCAGCAGCTTAGATGACAGAATAAGCAATCAGCCCCAGCATTTT.